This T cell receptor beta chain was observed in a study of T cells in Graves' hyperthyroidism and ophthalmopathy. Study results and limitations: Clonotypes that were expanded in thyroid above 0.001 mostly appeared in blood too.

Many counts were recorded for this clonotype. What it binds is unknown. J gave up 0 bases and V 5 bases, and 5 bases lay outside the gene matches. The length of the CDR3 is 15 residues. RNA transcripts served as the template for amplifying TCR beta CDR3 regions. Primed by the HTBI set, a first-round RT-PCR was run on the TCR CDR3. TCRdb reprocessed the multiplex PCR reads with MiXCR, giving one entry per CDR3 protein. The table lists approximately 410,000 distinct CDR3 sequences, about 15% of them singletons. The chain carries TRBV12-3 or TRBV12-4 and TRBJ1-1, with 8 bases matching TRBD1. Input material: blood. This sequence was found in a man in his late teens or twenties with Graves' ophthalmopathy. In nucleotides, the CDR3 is TGTGCCAGCAGTACCGGGACAGGCATGAACACTGAAGCTTTCTTT. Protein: CASSTGTGMNTEAFF.